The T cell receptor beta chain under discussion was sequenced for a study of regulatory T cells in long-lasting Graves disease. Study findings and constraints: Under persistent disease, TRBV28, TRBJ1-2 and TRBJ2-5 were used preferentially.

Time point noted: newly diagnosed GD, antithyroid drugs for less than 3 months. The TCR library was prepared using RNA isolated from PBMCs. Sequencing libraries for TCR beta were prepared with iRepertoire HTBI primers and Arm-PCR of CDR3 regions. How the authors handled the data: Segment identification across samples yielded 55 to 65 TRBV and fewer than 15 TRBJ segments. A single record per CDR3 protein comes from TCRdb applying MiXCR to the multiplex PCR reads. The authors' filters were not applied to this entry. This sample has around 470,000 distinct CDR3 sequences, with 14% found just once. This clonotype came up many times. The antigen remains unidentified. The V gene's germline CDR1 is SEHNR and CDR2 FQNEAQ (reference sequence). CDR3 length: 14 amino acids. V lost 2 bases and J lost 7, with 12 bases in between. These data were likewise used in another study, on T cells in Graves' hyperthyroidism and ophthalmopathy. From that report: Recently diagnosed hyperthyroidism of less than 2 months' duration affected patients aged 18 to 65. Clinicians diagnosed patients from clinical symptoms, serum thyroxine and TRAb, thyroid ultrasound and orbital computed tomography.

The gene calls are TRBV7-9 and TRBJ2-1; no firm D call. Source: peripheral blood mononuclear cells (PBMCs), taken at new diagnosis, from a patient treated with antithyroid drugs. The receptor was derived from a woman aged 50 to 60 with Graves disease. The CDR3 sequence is CASSLSASLNEQFF. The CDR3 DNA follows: TGTGCCAGCAGCTTATCTGCTAGTTTGAATGAGCAGTTCTTC.